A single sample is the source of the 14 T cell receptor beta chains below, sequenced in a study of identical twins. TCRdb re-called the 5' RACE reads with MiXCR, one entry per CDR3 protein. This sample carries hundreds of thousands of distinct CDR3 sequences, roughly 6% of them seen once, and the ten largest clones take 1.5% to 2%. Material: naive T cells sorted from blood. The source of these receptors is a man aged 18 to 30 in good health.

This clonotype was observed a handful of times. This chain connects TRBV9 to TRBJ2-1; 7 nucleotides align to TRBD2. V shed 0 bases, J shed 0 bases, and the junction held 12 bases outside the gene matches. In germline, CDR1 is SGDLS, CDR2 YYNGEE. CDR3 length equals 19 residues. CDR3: CASSVGISGHGSSYNEQFF. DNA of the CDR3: TGTGCCAGCAGCGTAGGTATTAGCGGGCATGGGAGCTCCTACAATGAGCAGTTCTTC.

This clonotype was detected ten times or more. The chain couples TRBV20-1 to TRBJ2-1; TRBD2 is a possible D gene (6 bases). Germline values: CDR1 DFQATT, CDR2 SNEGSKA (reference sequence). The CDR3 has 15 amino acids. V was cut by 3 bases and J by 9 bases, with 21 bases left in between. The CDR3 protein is CSASSAGPSRAEQFF. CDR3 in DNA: TGCAGTGCTAGTAGCGCGGGACCCTCTAGGGCTGAGCAGTTCTTC.

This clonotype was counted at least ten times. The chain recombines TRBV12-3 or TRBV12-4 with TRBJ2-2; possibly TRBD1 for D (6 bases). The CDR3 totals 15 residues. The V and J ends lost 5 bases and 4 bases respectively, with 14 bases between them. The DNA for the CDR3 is TGTGCCAGCAGTCCGACAGGTGTGGGCACCGGGGAGCTGTTTTTT. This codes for CASSPTGVGTGELFF.

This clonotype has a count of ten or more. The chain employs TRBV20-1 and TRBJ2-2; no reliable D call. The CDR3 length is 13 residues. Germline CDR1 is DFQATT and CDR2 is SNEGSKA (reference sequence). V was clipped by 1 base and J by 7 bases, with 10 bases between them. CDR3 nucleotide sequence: TGCAGTGCTAGAGCTCCTCACGGCGGGGAGCTGTTTTTT. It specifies CSARAPHGGELFF.

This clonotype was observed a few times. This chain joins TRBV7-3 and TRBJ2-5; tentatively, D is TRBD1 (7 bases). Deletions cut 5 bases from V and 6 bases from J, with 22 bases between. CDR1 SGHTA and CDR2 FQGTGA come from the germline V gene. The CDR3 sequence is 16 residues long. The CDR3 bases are TGTGCCAGCAGCAAAGCGCCACAGGGGAGCGGGCAGACCCAGTACTTC. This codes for CASSKAPQGSGQTQYF.

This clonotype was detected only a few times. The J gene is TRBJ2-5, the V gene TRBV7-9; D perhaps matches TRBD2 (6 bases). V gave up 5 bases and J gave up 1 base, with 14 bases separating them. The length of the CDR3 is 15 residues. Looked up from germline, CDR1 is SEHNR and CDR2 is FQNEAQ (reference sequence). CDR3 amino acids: CASSPGGRLQETQYF. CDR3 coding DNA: TGTGCCAGCAGCCCCGGGGGACGGCTCCAAGAGACCCAGTACTTC.

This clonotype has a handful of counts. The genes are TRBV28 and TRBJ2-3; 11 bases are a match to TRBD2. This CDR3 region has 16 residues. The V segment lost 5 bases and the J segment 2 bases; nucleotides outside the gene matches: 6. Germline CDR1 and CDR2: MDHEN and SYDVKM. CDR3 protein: CASSPTSGSTTDTQYF. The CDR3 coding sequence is TGTGCCAGCAGTCCAACTAGCGGGAGCACCACAGATACGCAGTATTTT.

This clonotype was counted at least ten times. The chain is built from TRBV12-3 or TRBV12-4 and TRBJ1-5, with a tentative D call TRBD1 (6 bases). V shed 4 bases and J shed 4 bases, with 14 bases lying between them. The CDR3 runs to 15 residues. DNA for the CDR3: TGTGCCAGCAGTTCTCCGACAGGTTCGAATCAGCCCCAGCATTTT. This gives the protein CASSSPTGSNQPQHF.

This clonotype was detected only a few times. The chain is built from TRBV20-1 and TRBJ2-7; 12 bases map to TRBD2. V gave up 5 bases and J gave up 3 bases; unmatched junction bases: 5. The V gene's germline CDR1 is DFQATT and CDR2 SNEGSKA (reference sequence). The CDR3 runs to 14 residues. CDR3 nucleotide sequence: TGCAGTGCTGACCTGGGACTAGCGGGCTACGAGCAGTACTTC. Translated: CSADLGLAGYEQYF.

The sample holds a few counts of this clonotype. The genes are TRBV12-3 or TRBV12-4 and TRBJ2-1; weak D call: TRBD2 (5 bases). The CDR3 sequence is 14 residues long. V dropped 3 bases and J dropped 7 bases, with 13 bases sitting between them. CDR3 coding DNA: TGTGCCAGCAGTTTTAGGCTTTCGGGGAATGAGCAGTTCTTC. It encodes CASSFRLSGNEQFF.

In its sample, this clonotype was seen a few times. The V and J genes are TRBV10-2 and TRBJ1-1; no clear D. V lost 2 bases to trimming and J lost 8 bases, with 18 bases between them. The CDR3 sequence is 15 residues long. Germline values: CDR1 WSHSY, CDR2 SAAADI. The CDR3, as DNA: TGCGCCAGCAGTGAGACGCAGGCAGCAGTGGGGGAAGCTTTCTTT. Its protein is CASSETQAAVGEAFF.

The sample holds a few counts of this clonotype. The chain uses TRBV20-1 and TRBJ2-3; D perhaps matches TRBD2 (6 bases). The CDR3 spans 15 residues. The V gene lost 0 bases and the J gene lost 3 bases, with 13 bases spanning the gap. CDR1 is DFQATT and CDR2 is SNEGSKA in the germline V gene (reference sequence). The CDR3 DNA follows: TGCAGTGCTAGAGAGGAGGGAAGAGGTACAGATACGCAGTATTTT. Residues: CSAREEGRGTDTQYF.

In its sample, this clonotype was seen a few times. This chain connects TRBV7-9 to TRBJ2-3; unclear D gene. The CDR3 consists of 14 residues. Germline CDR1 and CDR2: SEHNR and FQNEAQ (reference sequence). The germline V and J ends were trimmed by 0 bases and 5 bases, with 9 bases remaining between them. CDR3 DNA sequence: TGTGCCAGCAGCTTAGCGGATCCTGGAGATACGCAGTATTTT. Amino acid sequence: CASSLADPGDTQYF.

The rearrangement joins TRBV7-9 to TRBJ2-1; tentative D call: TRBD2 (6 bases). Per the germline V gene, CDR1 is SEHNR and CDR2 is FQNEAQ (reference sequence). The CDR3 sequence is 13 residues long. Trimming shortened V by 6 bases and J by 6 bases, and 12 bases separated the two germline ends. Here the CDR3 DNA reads TGTGCCAGCAGTGGACTGGAGGGCAATGAGCAGTTCTTC. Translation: CASSGLEGNEQFF.